The 20 T cell receptor beta chains given below trace back to one sample, sequenced in a study of shared clonotypes between healthy human individuals. The table came from immunoSEQ multiplex PCR; TCRdb's copy has only in-frame clones and leaves some out. Here the sample spans about 2.3 million clones, 80% to 95% being singletons. The sequenced material came from naive CD4+ T cells from PBMCs. Documented subset: CD45RA+ positively selected. Receptors originate from a man between 18 and 29 years old in good health. Some clones in this sample may be carry-over from other donors' samples.

V and J are TRBV28 and TRBJ2-7; D is uncertain. CDR1 and CDR2 from the germline V gene are MDHEN and SYDVKM. V dropped 6 bases and J dropped 6 bases, with 12 bases sitting between them. The CDR3 is 12 amino acids. CDR3 sequence (DNA): TGTGCCAGCAGCACAAGAGGTTTCGAGCAGTACTTC. This encodes CASSTRGFEQYF.

The chain links TRBV6-1 to TRBJ2-4, with a weak D call TRBD2 (6 bases). This CDR3 is built from 13 residues. The germline V and J ends were trimmed by 6 bases and 4 bases, with 10 bases remaining between them. The germline gives CDR1 MNHNS, CDR2 SASEGT. The CDR3 protein is CASSLAGKNIQYF. The CDR3 DNA reads TGTGCCAGCAGCCTCGCGGGGAAAAACATTCAGTACTTC.

This sequence joins TRBV5-6 and TRBJ1-3; maybe TRBD1 (5 bases). With 2 bases removed from V and 3 bases from J, the gap between germline ends came to 15 bases. The CDR3 length is 16 residues. Germline V lookup: CDR1 SGHDT, CDR2 YYEEEE. For the CDR3, the DNA is TGTGCCAGCAGCTTCGGGAGACAGTTCGGTGGAAACACCATATATTTT. This gives the protein CASSFGRQFGGNTIYF.

The chain joins TRBV5-8 to TRBJ1-1; the D is unclear. Germline values: CDR1 SGHTS, CDR2 YDEGEE. V gave up 5 bases and J gave up 5 bases, with 13 bases separating them. The CDR3 is 13 residues long. The CDR3 loop is CASSIKVRTEAFF. CDR3 in DNA: TGTGCCAGCAGTATTAAAGTAAGGACTGAAGCTTTCTTT.

The chain uses TRBV29-1 and TRBJ2-7, with 15 bases lining up with TRBD2. V shed 6 bases, J shed 5 bases, and the junction held 11 bases outside the gene matches. CDR1 and CDR2 (germline): SQVTM, ANQGSEA. The CDR3 covers 16 residues. In nucleotides, the CDR3 is TGCAGCGTCTGGACTAGCGGGAGGGCCTTAAACGACGAGCAGTACTTC. It yields the protein CSVWTSGRALNDEQYF.

The rearrangement links TRBV27 to TRBJ1-5, with 10 positions matching TRBD1. CDR1 and CDR2 (germline): MNHEY, SMNVEV (reference sequence). With V trimmed by 3 bases and J by 0 bases, 8 bases remained unmatched. The CDR3 contains 18 residues. DNA for the CDR3: TGTGCCAGCAGTTTCTCGGGACAGGGGCCAGATAGCAATCAGCCCCAGCATTTT. It translates to CASSFSGQGPDSNQPQHF.

The chain links TRBV6-4 to TRBJ2-3, with 11 bases aligning to TRBD2. The CDR3 runs 15 residues. Trimming took 5 bases from V and 7 from J; bases not matched to a gene: 8. The germline V gene has CDR1 MRHNA and CDR2 SNTAGT. The CDR3 DNA reads as TGTGCCAGCAGTATAGCGGGAGGGCCTGCCAATACGCAGTATTTT. It translates to CASSIAGGPANTQYF.

This clone appeared once. This chain joins TRBV4-3 and TRBJ2-6; TRBD2 is a possible D gene (5 bases). V was trimmed by 4 bases and J by 0 bases, leaving 13 bases between them. The CDR3 covers 17 residues. From germline, CDR1 is LGHNA and CDR2 YSLEER. CDR3: CASSRLGLHSGANVLTF. CDR3 in DNA: TGCGCCAGCAGCCGACTCGGACTGCACTCTGGGGCCAACGTCCTGACTTTC.

In this sample, this clone turned up once. The chain combines TRBV28 with TRBJ1-1; unclear D gene. Germline V CDR1 and CDR2: MDHEN, SYDVKM. CDR3 length equals 15 residues. Between the trimmed V and J ends, which lost 3 bases and 0 bases, there was a span of 11 bases. The CDR3 protein is CASSFSTGLNTEAFF. CDR3 sequence (DNA): TGTGCCAGCAGTTTCTCTACCGGGTTGAACACTGAAGCTTTCTTT.

The rearrangement uses TRBV30 and TRBJ1-3, with 7 bases aligning to TRBD1. The CDR3 is 14 residues long. Germline V lookup: CDR1 GTSNPN, CDR2 SVGIG (reference sequence). V lost 2 bases to trimming and J lost 0 bases; unmatched junction nucleotides: 1. The CDR3 spells CAWSPGGSGNTIYF. As DNA, the CDR3 is TGTGCCTGGAGTCCAGGGGGCTCTGGAAACACCATATATTTT.

This sequence joins TRBV6-1 and TRBJ1-1; maybe TRBD1 (5 bases). There are 15 residues in the CDR3. Germline CDR1 and CDR2: MNHNS and SASEGT. Trimming took 2 bases from V and 7 from J, leaving 17 bases between them. The CDR3 DNA reads TGTGCCAGCAGTGAATTGGGGCATTTCATTTATGAAGCTTTCTTT. Translating it yields CASSELGHFIYEAFF.

The sample holds a few counts of this clone. The rearrangement joins TRBV29-1 to TRBJ1-1; 8 positions match TRBD1. J lost 4 bases, V lost 4 bases, and 5 bases had no gene match. The CDR3 runs to 13 residues. Per germline, CDR1 SQVTM and CDR2 ANQGSEA. The CDR3: CSVARQGSTEAFF. The CDR3 coding sequence is TGCAGCGTTGCCAGACAGGGGAGCACTGAAGCTTTCTTT.

To note about this clone: Other DNA variants within this sample encode the same CDR3. This chain uses TRBV7-3 with TRBJ2-1; no reliable D call. The V and J ends lost 3 bases and 3 bases respectively, with 0 bases between them. Germline V lookup: CDR1 SGHTA, CDR2 FQGTGA. The CDR3 runs to 11 residues. The CDR3 DNA reads as TGTGCCAGCAGCTTCTACAATGAGCAGTTCTTC. Encoded protein: CASSFYNEQFF. The complete variable domain, with remaining parts taken from reference TRBV7-3 and TRBJ2-1, reads GAGVSQTPSNKVTEKGKYVELRCDPISGHTALYWYRQSLGQGPEFLIYFQGTGAADDSGLPNDRFFAVRPEGSVSTLKIQRTERGDSAVYLCASSFYNEQFFGPGTRLTVL.

The chain joins TRBV5-1 to TRBJ2-7; 8 bases are a match to TRBD1. With 3 bases clipped from V and 3 bases from J, the junction kept 5 bases outside the gene matches. Germline V CDR1 and CDR2: SGHRS, YFSETQ. The CDR3 covers 14 residues. The CDR3 loop is CASSSRQGNYEQYF. CDR3 in DNA: TGCGCCAGCAGCTCCCGACAGGGGAACTACGAGCAGTACTTC.

In regard to this clone: Other DNA sequences within the sample encode an identical CDR3. The CDR3 coding sequence is TGCGCCAGCAGCTTACGACAGGGGACCGGGGAGCTGTTTTTT. Residues: CASSLRQGTGELFF. The genes are TRBV5-1 and TRBJ2-2; 8 bases agree with TRBD1. The CDR3 runs to 14 residues. Unmatched junction bases numbered 2, after V lost 2 bases and J lost 5 bases. CDR1 and CDR2 from the germline V gene are SGHRS and YFSETQ.

V usage is TRBV7-9 and J usage is TRBJ2-7; D remains ambiguous. This CDR3 region has 13 residues. Germline V gives CDR1 SEHNR, CDR2 FQNEAQ (reference sequence). Trimming shortened V by 2 bases and J by 2 bases, and 7 bases separated the two germline ends. The CDR3 DNA reads TGTGCCAGCAGCTTAACCACGACCTACGAGCAGTACTTC. This gives the protein CASSLTTTYEQYF.

This clone occurred once. The chain uses TRBV29-1 and TRBJ2-7, with unresolved D. The CDR3 is 13 residues long. Germline V lookup: CDR1 SQVTM, CDR2 ANQGSEA. Trimming stripped 2 bases from V and 0 bases from J, with 8 bases between. CDR3 coding DNA: TGCAGCGTTGAAAGGCAGAACTCCTACGAGCAGTACTTC. The encoded protein is CSVERQNSYEQYF.

The chain couples TRBV2 to TRBJ2-4; 8 nucleotides align to TRBD1. The V gene end was trimmed by 5 bases and the J gene end by 1 base; junction bases not matched to a gene: 16. The CDR3 loop spans 19 amino acids. Germline V CDR1 and CDR2: SNHLY, FYNNEI. Here the CDR3 reads CASSRAGTGDLWAKNIQYF. The CDR3 nucleotides are TGTGCCAGCAGTCGGGCCGGGACAGGAGACCTCTGGGCCAAAAACATTCAGTACTTC.

Regarding this clone: This CDR3 is also generated by other DNA sequences in the sample. V and J are TRBV5-1 and TRBJ1-4; TRBD1 matches at 8 bases. Germline V lookup: CDR1 SGHRS, CDR2 YFSETQ. Trimming removed 3 bases from V and 7 bases from J; junction bases left unmatched: 5. The CDR3 has 14 residues. CDR3 nucleotides: TGCGCCAGCAGCTCCGGACAGGGCGCTGAAAAACTGTTTTTT. This codes for CASSSGQGAEKLFF.

This chain connects TRBV5-1 to TRBJ2-7, with D possibly called TRBD1 or TRBD2 (5 bases each). V was shortened by 4 bases and J by 6 bases, with 20 bases between the two germline ends. The CDR3 consists of 15 residues. Germline loops: CDR1 SGHRS, CDR2 YFSETQ. The CDR3 protein is CASSGGSRSGAEQYF. The CDR3 region has the DNA TGCGCCAGCAGCGGGGGATCTAGAAGTGGGGCCGAGCAGTACTTC.